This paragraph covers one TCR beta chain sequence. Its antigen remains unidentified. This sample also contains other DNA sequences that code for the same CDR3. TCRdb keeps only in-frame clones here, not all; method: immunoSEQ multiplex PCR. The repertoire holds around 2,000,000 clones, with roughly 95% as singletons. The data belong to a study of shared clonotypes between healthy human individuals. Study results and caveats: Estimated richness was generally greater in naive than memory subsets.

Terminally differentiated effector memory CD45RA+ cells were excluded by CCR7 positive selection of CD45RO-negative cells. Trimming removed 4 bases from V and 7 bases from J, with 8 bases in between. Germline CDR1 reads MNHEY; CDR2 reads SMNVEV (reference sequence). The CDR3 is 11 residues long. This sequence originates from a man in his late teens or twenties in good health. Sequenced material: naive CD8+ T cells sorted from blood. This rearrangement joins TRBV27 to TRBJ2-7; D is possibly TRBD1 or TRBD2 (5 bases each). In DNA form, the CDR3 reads TGTGCCAGCAGTTCGGGGCTGGAGCAGTACTTC. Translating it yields CASSSGLEQYF.